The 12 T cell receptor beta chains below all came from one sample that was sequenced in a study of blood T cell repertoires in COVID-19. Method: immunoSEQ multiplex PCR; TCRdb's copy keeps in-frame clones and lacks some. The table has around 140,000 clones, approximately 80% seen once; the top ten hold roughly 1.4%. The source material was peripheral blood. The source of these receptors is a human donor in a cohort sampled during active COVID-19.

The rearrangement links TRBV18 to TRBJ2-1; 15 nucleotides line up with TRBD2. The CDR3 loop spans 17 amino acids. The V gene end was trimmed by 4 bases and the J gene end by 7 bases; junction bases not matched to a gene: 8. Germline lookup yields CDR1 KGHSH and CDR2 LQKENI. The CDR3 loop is CASSRVPGLAGGNEQFF. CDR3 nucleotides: TGTGCCAGCTCACGAGTCCCGGGACTAGCGGGAGGTAATGAGCAGTTCTTC.

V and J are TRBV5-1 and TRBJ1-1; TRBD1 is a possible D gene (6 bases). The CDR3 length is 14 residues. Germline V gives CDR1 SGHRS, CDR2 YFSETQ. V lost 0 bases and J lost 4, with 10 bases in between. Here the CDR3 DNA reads TGCGCCAGCAGCTTGGGACAGGACGGCACTGAAGCTTTCTTT. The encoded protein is CASSLGQDGTEAFF. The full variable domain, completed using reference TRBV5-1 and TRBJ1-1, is KAGVTQTPRYLIKTRGQQVTLSCSPISGHRSVSWYQQTPGQGLQFLFEYFSETQRNKGNFPGRFSGRQFSNSRSEMNVSTLELGDSALYLCASSLGQDGTEAFFGQGTRLTVV.

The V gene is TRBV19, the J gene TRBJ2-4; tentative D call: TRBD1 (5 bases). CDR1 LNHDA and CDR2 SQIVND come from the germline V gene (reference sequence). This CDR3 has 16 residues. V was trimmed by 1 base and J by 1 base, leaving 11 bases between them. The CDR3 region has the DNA TGTGCCAGTAGTATAGCAGGGATTGGTGCCAAAAACATTCAGTACTTC. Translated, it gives CASSIAGIGAKNIQYF.

CDR3 DNA sequence: TGTGCCAGCAGCTTAGTCGAGGCGAACACTGAAGCTTTCTTT. Its translation: CASSLVEANTEAFF. The chain carries TRBV7-8 and TRBJ1-1; D ambiguous. Germline values: CDR1 SGHVS, CDR2 FQNEAQ. The CDR3 runs to 14 residues. The V gene lost 1 base and the J gene lost 1 base, with 7 bases spanning the gap.

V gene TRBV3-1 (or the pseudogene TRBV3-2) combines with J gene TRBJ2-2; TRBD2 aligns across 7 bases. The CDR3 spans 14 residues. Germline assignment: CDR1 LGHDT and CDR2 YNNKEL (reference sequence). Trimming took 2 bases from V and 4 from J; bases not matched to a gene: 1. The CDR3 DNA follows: TGTGCCAGCAGCCAACCGGGGGGCACCGGGGAGCTGTTTTTT. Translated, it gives CASSQPGGTGELFF.

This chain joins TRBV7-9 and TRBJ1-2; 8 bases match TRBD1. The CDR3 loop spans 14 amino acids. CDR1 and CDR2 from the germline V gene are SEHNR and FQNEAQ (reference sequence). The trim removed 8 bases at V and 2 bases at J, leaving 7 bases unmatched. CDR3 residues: CASEGTGINYGYTF. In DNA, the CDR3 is TGTGCCAGCGAAGGGACAGGCATCAACTATGGCTACACCTTC.

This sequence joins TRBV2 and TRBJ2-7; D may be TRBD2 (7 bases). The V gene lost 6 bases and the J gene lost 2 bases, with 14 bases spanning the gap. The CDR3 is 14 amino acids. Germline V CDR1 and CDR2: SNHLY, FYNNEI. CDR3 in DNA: TGTGCCAGCAGGGGGGGGCGGCCAGCCTACGAGCAGTACTTC. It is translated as CASRGGRPAYEQYF.

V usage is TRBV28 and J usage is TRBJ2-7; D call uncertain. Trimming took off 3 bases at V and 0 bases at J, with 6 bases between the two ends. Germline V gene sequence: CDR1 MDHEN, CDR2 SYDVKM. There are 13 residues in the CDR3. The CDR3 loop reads CASSFTYSYEQYF. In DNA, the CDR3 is TGTGCCAGCAGTTTCACCTACTCCTACGAGCAGTACTTC.

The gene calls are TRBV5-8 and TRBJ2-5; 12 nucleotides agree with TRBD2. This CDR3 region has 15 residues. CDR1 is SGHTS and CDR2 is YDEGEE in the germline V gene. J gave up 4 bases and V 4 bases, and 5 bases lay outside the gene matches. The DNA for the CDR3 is TGTGCCAGCAGCCCTCGACTAGCGGGAGTAGAGACCCAGTACTTC. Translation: CASSPRLAGVETQYF.

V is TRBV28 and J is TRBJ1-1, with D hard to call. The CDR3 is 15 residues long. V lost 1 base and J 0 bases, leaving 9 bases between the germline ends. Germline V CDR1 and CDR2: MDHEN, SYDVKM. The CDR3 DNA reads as TGTGCCAGCAGTTTATCCCCTCCGTTGAACACTGAAGCTTTCTTT. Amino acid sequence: CASSLSPPLNTEAFF.

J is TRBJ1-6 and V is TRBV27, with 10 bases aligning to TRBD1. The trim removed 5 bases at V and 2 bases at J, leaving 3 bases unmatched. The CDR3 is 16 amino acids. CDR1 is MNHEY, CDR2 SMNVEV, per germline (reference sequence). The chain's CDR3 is CASSVGQGAYNSPLHF. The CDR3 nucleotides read TGTGCCAGCAGTGTTGGACAGGGGGCCTATAATTCACCCCTCCACTTT.

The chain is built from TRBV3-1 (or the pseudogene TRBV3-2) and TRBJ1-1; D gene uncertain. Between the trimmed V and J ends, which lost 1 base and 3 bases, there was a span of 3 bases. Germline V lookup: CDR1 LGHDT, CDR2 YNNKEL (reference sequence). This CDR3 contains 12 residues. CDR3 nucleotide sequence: TGTGCCAGCAGCCAAGCGTACACTGAAGCTTTCTTT. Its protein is CASSQAYTEAFF.